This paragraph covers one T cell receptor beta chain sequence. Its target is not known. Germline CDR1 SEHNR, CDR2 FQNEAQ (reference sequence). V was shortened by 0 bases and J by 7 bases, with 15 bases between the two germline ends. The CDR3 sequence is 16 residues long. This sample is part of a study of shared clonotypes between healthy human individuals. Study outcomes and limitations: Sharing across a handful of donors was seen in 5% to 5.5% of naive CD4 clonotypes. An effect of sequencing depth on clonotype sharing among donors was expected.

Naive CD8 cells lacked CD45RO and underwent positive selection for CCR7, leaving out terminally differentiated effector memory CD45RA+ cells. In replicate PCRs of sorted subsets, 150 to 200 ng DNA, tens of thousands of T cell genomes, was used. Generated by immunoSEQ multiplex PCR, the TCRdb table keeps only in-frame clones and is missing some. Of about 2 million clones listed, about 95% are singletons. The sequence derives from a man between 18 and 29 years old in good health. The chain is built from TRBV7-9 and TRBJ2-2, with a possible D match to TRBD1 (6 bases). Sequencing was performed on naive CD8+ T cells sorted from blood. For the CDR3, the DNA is TGTGCCAGCAGCTTAGCTGGGTCAGGGGCCCACGGGGAGCTGTTTTTT. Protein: CASSLAGSGAHGELFF.